The next 7 T cell receptor beta chains were all read from a single sample in a study of blood T cell repertoires in COVID-19. Using immunoSEQ multiplex PCR, the repertoire was profiled, and TCRdb retains in-frame clones only, with some absent. This table has approximately 70,000 clones, roughly nine tenths appearing once. What was sequenced was peripheral blood. These receptor sequences come from a man aged 35 to 55 with COVID-19, enrolled during active disease.

The genes are TRBV6-5 and TRBJ1-2, with 8 bases aligning to TRBD1. The germline V gene has CDR1 MNHEY and CDR2 SVGAGI. This CDR3 contains 15 residues. The junction had 7 bases not matched to a gene; V was cut back by 6 bases and J by 1 base. CDR3 in amino acids: CASRLDRGHNYGYTF. The CDR3 nucleotides read TGTGCCAGCAGACTCGACAGGGGTCATAACTATGGCTACACCTTC.

This chain joins TRBV30 and TRBJ1-1, with D possibly TRBD1 on 6 matching bases. Trimming took off 0 bases at V and 12 bases at J, with 14 bases between the two ends. The CDR3 length is 12 residues. In germline, CDR1 is GTSNPN, CDR2 SVGIG (reference sequence). The CDR3 DNA is TGTGCCTGGAGTGTAGCAGAACAGGGACCTTTCTTT. Amino acids: CAWSVAEQGPFF.

The gene calls are TRBV3-1 (or the pseudogene TRBV3-2) and TRBJ2-3, with D uncertain. CDR3 size: 12 residues. Between the trimmed V and J ends, which lost 4 bases and 5 bases, there was a span of 7 bases. Germline V CDR1 and CDR2: LGHDT, YNNKEL (reference sequence). CDR3 in DNA: TGTGCCAGCAGCCCCCTAGGAGATACGCAGTATTTT. This codes for CASSPLGDTQYF.

CDR3 in DNA: TGTGCCAGCAGGGACCCACAGGGGATGGATACGCAGTATTTT. As protein: CASRDPQGMDTQYF. The chain employs TRBV28 and TRBJ2-3; 7 bases are shared with TRBD1. This CDR3 is 14 amino acids long. CDR1 MDHEN and CDR2 SYDVKM come from the germline V gene. Unmatched junction bases numbered 9, after V lost 6 bases and J lost 6 bases.

The chain employs TRBV9 and TRBJ2-2, with 8 nucleotides matching TRBD1. V lost 5 bases to trimming and J lost 5 bases; unmatched junction nucleotides: 11. Germline V gives CDR1 SGDLS, CDR2 YYNGEE. CDR3 length: 16 residues. The CDR3: CASSASTGELTGELFF. In DNA form, the CDR3 reads TGTGCCAGCAGTGCCTCGACAGGGGAGCTTACCGGGGAGCTGTTTTTT.

The chain employs TRBV9 and TRBJ1-1; 7 bases are shared with TRBD1. V lost 4 bases, J lost 4 bases, and 4 bases stayed unmatched. CDR3 length: 13 residues. Germline CDR1 and CDR2: SGDLS and YYNGEE. The CDR3 protein is CASSLGQFTEAFF. The CDR3 region has the DNA TGTGCCAGCAGCCTGGGACAGTTCACTGAAGCTTTCTTT.

This clone was counted only a few times. The rearrangement uses TRBV4-1 and TRBJ1-1, with D perhaps TRBD1 (5 bases). This CDR3 is 15 amino acids long. Trimming took off 0 bases at V and 7 bases at J, with 15 bases between the two ends. Germline V gene sequence: CDR1 MGHRA, CDR2 YSYEKL. CDR3 loop: CASSQEAGGVGEAFF. The CDR3 DNA reads as TGCGCCAGCAGCCAAGAAGCTGGGGGGGTGGGTGAAGCTTTCTTT.